The rows below give T cell receptor beta chains drawn from one sample of a study of cytotoxic CD8 clonotypes in ibrutinib-treated CLL. Sequenced by immunoSEQ multiplex PCR; TCRdb stores in-frame clones only, minus some. The repertoire consists of roughly 180,000 clones, with approximately 68% occurring once and the leading ten covering roughly an eighth. The sample was PBMCs, taken after 24 months of ibrutinib treatment. These receptors came from a human donor with chronic lymphocytic leukemia. CDR3s include the opening cysteine and the closing phenylalanine or tryptophan. D genes are given only for firm matches.

CDR3 DNA: TGTGCCAGCAGGTATCCCTACGAGCAGTACTTC; CDR3 protein: CASRYPYEQYF; D gene: NA; V gene: TRBV21-1; J gene: TRBJ2-7
CDR3 DNA: TGTGCCTGGAGCAGACAGGGAATGAACTACGAGCAGTACTTC; CDR3 protein: CAWSRQGMNYEQYF; D gene: TRBD1; V gene: TRBV30; J gene: TRBJ2-7
CDR3 DNA: TGCGCCAGCAGCTTGGACAGGGGTGATGAAAAACTGTTTTTT; CDR3 protein: CASSLDRGDEKLFF; D gene: TRBD1; V gene: TRBV5-1; J gene: TRBJ1-4
CDR3 DNA: TGTGCCAGCATCGGCTCCGAGAGGAGAGGCTACACCTTC; CDR3 protein: CASIGSERRGYTF; D gene: NA; V gene: TRBV28; J gene: TRBJ1-2
CDR3 DNA: TGTGCCACCAGCAGAGATTGGCTAGCGGGTACCTACGAGCAGTACTTC; CDR3 protein: CATSRDWLAGTYEQYF; D gene: TRBD2; V gene: TRBV15; J gene: TRBJ2-7
CDR3 DNA: TGTGCCAGCAGCCAATCTGCAGGGGCCAAAAACATTCAGTACTTC; CDR3 protein: CASSQSAGAKNIQYF; D gene: NA; V gene: TRBV16; J gene: TRBJ2-4
CDR3 DNA: TGCAGTGCTAGTCGGGACACTGAAGCTTTCTTT; CDR3 protein: CSASRDTEAFF; D gene: NA; V gene: TRBV20-1; J gene: TRBJ1-1
CDR3 DNA: TGCAGCGTTGAAGGAGGGGGAAACACTGAAGCTTTCTTT; CDR3 protein: CSVEGGGNTEAFF; D gene: NA; V gene: TRBV29-1; J gene: TRBJ1-1
CDR3 DNA: TGTGCCACCCAAACTAGCGTGAGCTCCTACGAGCAGTACTTC; CDR3 protein: CATQTSVSSYEQYF; D gene: TRBD2; V gene: TRBV19; J gene: TRBJ2-7
CDR3 DNA: TGCGCCAGCAGCTGGGGACCCTCTGGCGCTGGGGCCAACGTCCTGACTTTC; CDR3 protein: CASSWGPSGAGANVLTF; D gene: NA; V gene: TRBV5-1; J gene: TRBJ2-6
CDR3 DNA: TGCGCCAGCAGCTTGGAGTTAGCGGGAGGAGATACGCAGTATTTT; CDR3 protein: CASSLELAGGDTQYF; D gene: TRBD2; V gene: TRBV5-1; J gene: TRBJ2-3
CDR3 DNA: TGTGCCAGCAGCCAGTCCCCGGGGGGTTGCAATGAGCAGTTCTTC; CDR3 protein: CASSQSPGGCNEQFF; D gene: TRBD2; V gene: TRBV4-2; J gene: TRBJ2-1
CDR3 DNA: TGTGCCAGTAGTATGTATATCCAATACGAGCAGTACTTC; CDR3 protein: CASSMYIQYEQYF; D gene: NA; V gene: TRBV19; J gene: TRBJ2-7
CDR3 DNA: TGTGCCAGCAGTGTCAGGGGAAACACTGAAGCTTTCTTT; CDR3 protein: CASSVRGNTEAFF; D gene: NA; V gene: TRBV6-1; J gene: TRBJ1-1